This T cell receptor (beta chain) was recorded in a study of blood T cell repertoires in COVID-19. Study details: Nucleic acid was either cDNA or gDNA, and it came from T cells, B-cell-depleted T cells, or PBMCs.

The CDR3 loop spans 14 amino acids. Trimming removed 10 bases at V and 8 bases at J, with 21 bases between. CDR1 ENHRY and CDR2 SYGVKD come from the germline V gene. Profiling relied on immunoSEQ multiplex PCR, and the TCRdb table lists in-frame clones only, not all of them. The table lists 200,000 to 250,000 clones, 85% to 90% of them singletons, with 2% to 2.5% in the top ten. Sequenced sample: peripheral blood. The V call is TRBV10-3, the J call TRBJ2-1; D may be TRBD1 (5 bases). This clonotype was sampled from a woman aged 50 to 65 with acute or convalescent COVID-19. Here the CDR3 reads CATRQNTLGDEQFF. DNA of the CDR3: TGTGCCACACGACAGAATACGTTAGGGGATGAGCAGTTCTTC.